This TCR beta chain was sequenced during a study of T-cell reconstitution after alpha-beta-depleted transplantation in children. As to this clonotype: Its antigen is as yet unknown.

The CDR3 contains 13 residues. Trimming pared 3 bases from V and 6 bases from J, leaving 9 bases between. Study-level points and caveats: Roughly two months post-transplant, alpha-beta T cells reportedly originated from several hundred graft clones that had expanded. The main origin of T-cell counts and diversity one year after transplant was newly produced T cells.

Unique molecular identifiers were used to barcode this TCRbeta library. Using its own MiXCR run on the PCR reads, TCRdb lists one record per CDR3 protein. The profile covers 500,000 or so distinct CDR3 sequences, with 10% to 12% appearing a single time and approximately 14% taken by the ten largest. The chain employs TRBV12-3 or TRBV12-4 and TRBJ1-5, with D possibly TRBD1 on 6 matching bases. Sequences were derived from PBMCs, mostly from graft donor cells, sampled 180 days after TCRalphabeta/CD19-depleted stem cell transplant. The sequence was collected from a female patient aged 2-9 years who had a stem cell transplant for aplastic anemia, so the T cells may come from the graft donor. The CDR3 nucleotides are TGTGCCAGCAGTTTTACCAGGGGTCAGCCCCAGCATTTT. This codes for CASSFTRGQPQHF.